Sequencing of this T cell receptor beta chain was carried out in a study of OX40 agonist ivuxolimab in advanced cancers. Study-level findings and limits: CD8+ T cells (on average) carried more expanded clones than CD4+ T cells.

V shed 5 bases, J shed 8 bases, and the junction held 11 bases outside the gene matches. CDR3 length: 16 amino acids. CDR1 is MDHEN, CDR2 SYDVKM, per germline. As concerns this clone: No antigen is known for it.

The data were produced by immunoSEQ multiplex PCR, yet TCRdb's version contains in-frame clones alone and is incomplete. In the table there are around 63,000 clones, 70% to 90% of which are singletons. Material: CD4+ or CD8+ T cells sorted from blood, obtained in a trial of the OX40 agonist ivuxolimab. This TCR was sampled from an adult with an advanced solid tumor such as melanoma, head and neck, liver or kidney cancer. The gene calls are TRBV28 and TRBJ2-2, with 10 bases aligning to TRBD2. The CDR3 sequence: CASSEYSGRAQGELFF. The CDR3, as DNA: TGTGCCAGCAGTGAATACAGCGGGAGGGCCCAGGGGGAGCTGTTTTTT.